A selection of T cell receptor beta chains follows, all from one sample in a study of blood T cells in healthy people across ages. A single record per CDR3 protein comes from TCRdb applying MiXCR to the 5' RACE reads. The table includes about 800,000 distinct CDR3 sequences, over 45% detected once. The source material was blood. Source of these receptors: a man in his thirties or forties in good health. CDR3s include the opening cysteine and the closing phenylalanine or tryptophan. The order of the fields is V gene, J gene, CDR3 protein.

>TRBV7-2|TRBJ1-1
CASSAKQLMNTEAFF
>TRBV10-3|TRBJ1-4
CAISDPGLDEKLFF
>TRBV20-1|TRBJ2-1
CSARPGRDEQFF
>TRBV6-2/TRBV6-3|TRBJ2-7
CASSYSGDNEQYF
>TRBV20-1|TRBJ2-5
CSAQLPAGEVEEQYF
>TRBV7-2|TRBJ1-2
CASRDDGIYGYTF
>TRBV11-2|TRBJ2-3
CASSHFRSGGTDTQYF
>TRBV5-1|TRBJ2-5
CASSQTRGGQETQYF
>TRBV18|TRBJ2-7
CASSPSGQGAEQYF
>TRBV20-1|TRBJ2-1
CSARDDLGFNEQFF
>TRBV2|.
CASREGQIGETQYF
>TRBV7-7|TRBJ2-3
CASSFIGPQQGLPKRDTDTQYF
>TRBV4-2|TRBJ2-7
CASSQQTGRTYEQYF
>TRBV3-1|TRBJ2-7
CASSHSRKPYEQYF
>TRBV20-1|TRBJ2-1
CSAPSVGRSGNEQFF
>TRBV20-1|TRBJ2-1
CSAGREGRDNEQFF
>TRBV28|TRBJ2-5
CASSSPGTSNRDFEETQYF
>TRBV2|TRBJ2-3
CASSEPGPAADTQYF
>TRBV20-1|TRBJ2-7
CSARALAGVYEQYF
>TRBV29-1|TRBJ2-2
CSVPTGTGVTGELFF
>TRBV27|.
CASTESGTGDYEQYF
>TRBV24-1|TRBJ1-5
CATSDSNQPQHF
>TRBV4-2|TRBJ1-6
CASSQGTGQVDSPLHF
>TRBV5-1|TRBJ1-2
CASSLDLGTYGYTF
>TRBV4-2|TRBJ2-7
CASSDRDKNEQYF
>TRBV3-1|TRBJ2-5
CASSQVGGRWVETQYF
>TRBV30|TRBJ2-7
CAWSAQQGNYEQYF
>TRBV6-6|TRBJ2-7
CASALSGPEQYF
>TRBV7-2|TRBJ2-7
CASSLEQGYEQYF
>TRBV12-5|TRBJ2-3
CASGQELNLAGTQYF
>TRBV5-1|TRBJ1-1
CASSLDRWGNTEAFF
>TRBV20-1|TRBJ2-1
CSASGGLAGVNEQFF
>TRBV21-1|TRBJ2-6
CASQVLGDSGANVLTF
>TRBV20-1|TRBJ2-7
CSARAGVLLKGDYEQYF
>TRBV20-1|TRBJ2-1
CSAMRTVRDEQFF
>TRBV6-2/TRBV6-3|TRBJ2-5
CASGKAAGWEQYF
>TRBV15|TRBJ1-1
CATSRVGTGGSQAFF